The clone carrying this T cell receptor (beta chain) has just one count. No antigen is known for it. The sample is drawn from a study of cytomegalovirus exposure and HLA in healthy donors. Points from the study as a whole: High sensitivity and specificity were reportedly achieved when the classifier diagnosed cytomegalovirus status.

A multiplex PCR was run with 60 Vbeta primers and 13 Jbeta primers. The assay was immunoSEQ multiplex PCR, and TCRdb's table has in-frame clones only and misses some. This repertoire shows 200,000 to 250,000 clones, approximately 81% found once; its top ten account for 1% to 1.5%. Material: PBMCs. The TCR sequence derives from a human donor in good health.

CDR3 nucleotide sequence: TGCGCCAGCAGCTTGGTCGGGACAGGGGGCACTAATGAAAAACTGTTTTTT. Its translation: CASSLVGTGGTNEKLFF. V and J are TRBV5-1 and TRBJ1-4; the match to TRBD1 covers 12 bases. The V and J ends lost 0 bases and 2 bases, in that order; junction bases with no gene match: 2. Germline CDR1 and CDR2: SGHRS and YFSETQ. The CDR3 sequence is 17 residues long.